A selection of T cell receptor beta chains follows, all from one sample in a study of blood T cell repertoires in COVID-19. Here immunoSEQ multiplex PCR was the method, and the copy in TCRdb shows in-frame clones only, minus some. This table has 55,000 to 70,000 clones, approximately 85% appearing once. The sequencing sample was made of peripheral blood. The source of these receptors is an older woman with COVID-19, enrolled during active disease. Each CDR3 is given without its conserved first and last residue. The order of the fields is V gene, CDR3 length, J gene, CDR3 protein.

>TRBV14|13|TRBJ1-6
ASSPTTGVASPLH
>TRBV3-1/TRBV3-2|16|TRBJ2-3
ASSRLPTRFSSTDTQY
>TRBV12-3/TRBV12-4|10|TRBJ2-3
ASSFSTDTQY
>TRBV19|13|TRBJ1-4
ASTAGSTTNEKLF
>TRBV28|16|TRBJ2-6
ASSLLAGRGTGANVLT
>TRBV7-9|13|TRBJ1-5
ASSLSGNSNQPQH
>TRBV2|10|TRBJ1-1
ASSTGQGEAF
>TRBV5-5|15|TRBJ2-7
ASSFPHRGRLPYEQY
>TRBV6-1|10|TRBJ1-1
ASSEGRTEAF
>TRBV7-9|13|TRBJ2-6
ASSLFPSGANVLT
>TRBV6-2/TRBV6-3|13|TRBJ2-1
ASSLRGQGHNEQF
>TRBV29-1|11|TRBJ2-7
SVRQSPVYEQY
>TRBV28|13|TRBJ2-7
ASSRTRTGGYEQY
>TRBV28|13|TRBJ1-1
ASGQGTILNTEAF
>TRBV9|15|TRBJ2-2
ASSAPSGGAPGGELF
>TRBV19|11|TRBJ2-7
ASRETGGGEQY
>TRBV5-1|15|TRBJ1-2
ASSLGLDSLGFYGYT
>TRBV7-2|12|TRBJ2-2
ASSLEMVAGELF
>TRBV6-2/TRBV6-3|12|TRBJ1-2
ASSSVAGPYGYT
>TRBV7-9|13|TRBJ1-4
ASSPWDSREEKLF
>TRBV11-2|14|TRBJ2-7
ASSFIRAGGSYEQY
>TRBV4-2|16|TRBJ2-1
ASSQDPLAGEGYNEQF
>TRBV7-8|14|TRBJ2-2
ASSLRDRVLTGELF
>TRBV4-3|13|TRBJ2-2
ASSQEIPSTGELF
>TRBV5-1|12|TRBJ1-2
ASSTTTGTRGYT
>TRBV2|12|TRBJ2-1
ASSEREFYNEQF
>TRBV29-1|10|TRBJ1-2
SVEDSSYGYT
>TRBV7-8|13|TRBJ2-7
ASSSEAQVVSEQY
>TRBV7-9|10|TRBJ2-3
ASSPGGDTQY
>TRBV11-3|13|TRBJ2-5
ASSFDRGLGETQY
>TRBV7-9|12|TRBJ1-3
ASSLATVGNTIY
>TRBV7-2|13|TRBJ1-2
ASSLEAGNNYGYT
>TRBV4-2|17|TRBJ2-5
ASSQDTSLVFNSEETQY
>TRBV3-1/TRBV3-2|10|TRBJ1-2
ASSQAERGYT
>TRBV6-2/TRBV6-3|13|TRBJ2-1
ASSYSGRMNNEQF
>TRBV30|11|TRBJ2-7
AWKAGAGLEQY
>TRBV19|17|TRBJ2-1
ASSIESGLALSSYNEQF
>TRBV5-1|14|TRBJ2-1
ASSRTSGRPYNEQF
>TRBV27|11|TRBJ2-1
ASSLQGYNEQF
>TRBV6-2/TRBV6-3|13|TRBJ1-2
ASSDRGRWNYGYT
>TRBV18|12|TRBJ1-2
ASSPKQGRDGYT
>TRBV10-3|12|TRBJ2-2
AISRQGGTGELF
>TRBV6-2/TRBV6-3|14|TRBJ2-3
ASSYASSGSTDTQY
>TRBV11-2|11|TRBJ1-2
ASSLAHGSGYT
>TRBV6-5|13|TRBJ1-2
ASSYDWRQTYGYT
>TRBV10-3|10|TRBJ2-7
AIGQAAYEQY
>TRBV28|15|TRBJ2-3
ASSLTTSGVSTDTQY
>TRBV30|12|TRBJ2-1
AWAGTFLEGEQF
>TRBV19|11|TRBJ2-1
ASGQGMVSEQF
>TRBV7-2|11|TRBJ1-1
ASSYTGTTEAF
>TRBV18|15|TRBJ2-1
ASSPNSGGLSYNEQF
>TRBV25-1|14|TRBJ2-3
ASSEGLAGRADTQY
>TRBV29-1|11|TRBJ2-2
SVSDSHTGELF
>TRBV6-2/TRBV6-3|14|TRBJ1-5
ASSSLGAYSNQPQH
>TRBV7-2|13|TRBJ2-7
ASSPWGQGYNEQY